This T cell receptor (beta chain) was sequenced in a study of blood T cell repertoires in COVID-19. The method was immunoSEQ multiplex PCR; TCRdb's version includes in-frame clones alone and lacks a portion of them. Among approximately 210,000 clones listed, roughly 90% were seen once. V shed 5 bases and J 7 bases; nucleotides not matched to a gene: 6. This CDR3 region has 13 residues. Germline values: CDR1 KGHDR, CDR2 SFDVKD. The origin of this receptor is a woman aged 25 to 39 who had recovered from COVID-19. This rearrangement joins TRBV24-1 to TRBJ2-5, with 7 bases fitting TRBD1. Sequencing was carried out using PBMCs or T cells enriched from blood (not recorded which). Here the CDR3 reads CATSGQGKRTQYF. CDR3 DNA sequence: TGTGCCACCAGTGGACAGGGCAAGAGGACCCAGTACTTC.